A single sample is the source of the 14 T cell receptor beta chains below, sequenced in a study of cytomegalovirus exposure and HLA in healthy donors. A multiplex PCR was run with 60 Vbeta primers and 13 Jbeta primers. Clones were sequenced by immunoSEQ multiplex PCR, and TCRdb holds only the in-frame ones, with some missing. The table includes about 120,000 clones, 80% to 85% detected once. Sequenced input: PBMCs. These TCRs come from a woman in her forties in good health and CMV-seronegative.

In its sample, this clone was seen once. The chain links TRBV5-1 to TRBJ2-5; a weak D match, TRBD2 (6 bases). Trimming stripped 0 bases from V and 5 bases from J, with 11 bases between. Germline CDR1 SGHRS, CDR2 YFSETQ. The CDR3 covers 14 residues. The CDR3: CASSLGLVEETQYF. CDR3 in DNA: TGCGCCAGCAGCTTGGGACTAGTGGAGGAGACCCAGTACTTC. The full variable domain, in which reference TRBV5-1 and TRBJ2-5 provide the parts outside the CDR3, is KAGVTQTPRYLIKTRGQQVTLSCSPISGHRSVSWYQQTPGQGLQFLFEYFSETQRNKGNFPGRFSGRQFSNSRSEMNVSTLELGDSALYLCASSLGLVEETQYFGPGTRLLVL.

This clone was observed at least ten times. This chain uses TRBV25-1 with TRBJ2-2, with D perhaps matching TRBD1 (6 bases). This CDR3 contains 15 residues. Germline V gene lookup returns CDR1 MGHDK and CDR2 SYGVNS. Trimming stripped 5 bases from V and 3 bases from J, with 13 bases between. The CDR3 sequence is CASSKPEGDTGELFF. The CDR3, as DNA: TGTGCCAGCAGTAAACCTGAGGGGGACACCGGGGAGCTGTTTTTT.

This clone was picked up one time. The chain links TRBV4-1 to TRBJ1-2, with 7 bases lining up with TRBD1. CDR1 and CDR2 from the germline V gene are MGHRA and YSYEKL. The CDR3 has 15 residues. The V segment lost 0 bases and the J segment 5 bases; nucleotides outside the gene matches: 6. The CDR3 loop is CASSQDLLTGYGYTF. CDR3 nucleotides: TGCGCCAGCAGCCAAGATTTGTTGACAGGGTATGGCTACACCTTC.

Turning to this clone: The same CDR3 arises from other DNA sequences in this sample as well. The V and J genes are TRBV6-5 and TRBJ1-6; TRBD1 matches 9 bases. The V gene's germline CDR1 is MNHEY and CDR2 SVGAGI. With V trimmed by 6 bases and J by 6 bases, 3 bases remained unmatched. The CDR3 spans 14 residues. The CDR3 sequence: CASSQDRGNSPLHF. In nucleotides, the CDR3 is TGTGCCAGCAGCCAGGACAGGGGTAATTCACCCCTCCACTTT.

Concerning this clone: At one boundary the junction diverges from the germline segment, which might be a read error. The chain uses TRBV29-1 and TRBJ1-2; D is unresolved. The germline gives CDR1 SQVTM, CDR2 ANQGSEA. This CDR3 is 15 amino acids long. The chain's CDR3 is CSIEVAASQAPGYTF. The CDR3 DNA is TGCAGCATTGAAGTCGCAGCCAGCCAGGCTCCCGGCTACACCTTC.

This clone was counted only a few times. This rearrangement joins TRBV5-1 to TRBJ2-3; D call uncertain. The CDR3 sequence is 15 residues long. V was shortened by 0 bases and J by 5 bases, with 13 bases between the two germline ends. Looked up from germline, CDR1 is SGHRS and CDR2 is YFSETQ. CDR3 amino acids: CASSLAAASQDTQYF. CDR3 bases: TGCGCCAGCAGCTTGGCCGCGGCAAGTCAAGATACGCAGTATTTT.

CDR3 in amino acids: CASSQLPQGRNTEAFF. In nucleotides, the CDR3 is TGTGCCAGCAGCCAACTCCCTCAGGGTCGGAACACTGAAGCTTTCTTT. The chain is built from TRBV14 and TRBJ1-1; D is possibly TRBD1 (5 bases). There are 16 residues in the CDR3. V was cut by 2 bases and J by 1 base, with 14 bases left in between. Germline V lookup: CDR1 SGHDN, CDR2 FVKESK. Combining the CDR3 with reference TRBV14 and TRBJ1-1 gives the whole variable domain EAGVTQFPSHSVIEKGQTVTLRCDPISGHDNLYWYRRVMGKEIKFLLHFVKESKQDESGMPNNRFLAERTGGTYSTLKVQPAELEDSGVYFCASSQLPQGRNTEAFFGQGTRLTVV.

This clone was detected only once. A read error may produce the germline difference seen at one junction end. This sequence joins TRBV7-9 and TRBJ2-3; TRBD2 aligns across 11 bases. Germline V gives CDR1 SEHNR, CDR2 FQNEAQ (reference sequence). This CDR3 region has 18 residues. CDR3 region: CSSSPEVIAGGITDTQYF. Here the CDR3 DNA reads TGTTCCAGCAGCCCAGAGGTGATAGCGGGGGGGATCACAGATACGCAGTATTTT.

The chain joins TRBV28 to TRBJ1-5, with a weak D call TRBD1 (5 bases). V was clipped by 4 bases and J by 6 bases, with 16 bases between them. There are 15 residues in the CDR3. CDR1 and CDR2 from the germline V gene are MDHEN and SYDVKM. DNA of the CDR3: TGTGCCAGCAGTTACCTCACAGGAATCGGTCAGCCCCAGCATTTT. It specifies CASSYLTGIGQPQHF.

This clone has a handful of counts. The genes are TRBV5-6 and TRBJ1-6, with TRBD1 identical over 9 bases. V shed 3 bases, J shed 7 bases, and the junction held 8 bases outside the gene matches. This CDR3 has 16 amino acids. Germline V CDR1 and CDR2: SGHDT, YYEEEE. As DNA, the CDR3 is TGTGCCAGCAGCTCGCGTACAGGGGGCCGAAATTCACCCCTCCACTTT. Amino acids: CASSSRTGGRNSPLHF.

This clone was counted only a few times. Here the CDR3 reads CASGTGKESDTQYF. CDR3 nucleotides: TGTGCCAGTGGGACAGGGAAAGAGTCAGATACGCAGTATTTT. V is TRBV6-4 and J is TRBJ2-3, with 9 nucleotides matching TRBD1. This CDR3 has 14 residues. The germline V gene encodes CDR1 MRHNA and CDR2 SNTAGT. The junction had 8 bases not matched to a gene; V was cut back by 9 bases and J by 4 bases.

This chain links TRBV7-2 with TRBJ2-7; D is possibly TRBD2 (5 bases). Trimming pared 5 bases from V and 2 bases from J, leaving 10 bases between. The CDR3 is made up of 13 amino acids. CDR1 is SGHTA, CDR2 FQGNSA, per germline. CDR3 sequence (DNA): TGTGCCAGCAGCCGGGAAGGGCCCTACGAGCAGTACTTC. It specifies CASSREGPYEQYF.

With regard to this clone: The same CDR3 also results from other DNA sequences found in this sample. The genes are TRBV30 and TRBJ2-5; 8 nucleotides agree with TRBD2. Looked up from germline, CDR1 is GTSNPN and CDR2 is SVGIG (reference sequence). Losses at the gene ends were 2 bases for V and 5 bases for J; bases not matched to a gene: 7. This CDR3 has 14 residues. CDR3 sequence: CAWSRRGGGETQYF. The CDR3 DNA reads TGTGCCTGGAGTCGACGGGGGGGTGGGGAGACCCAGTACTTC.

This clone appeared a single time. The rearrangement uses TRBV5-4 and TRBJ2-3; TRBD2 aligns across 7 bases. There are 16 residues in the CDR3. With 4 bases clipped from V and 6 bases from J, the junction kept 14 bases outside the gene matches. The V gene's germline CDR1 is SGHNT and CDR2 YYREEE (reference sequence). CDR3 in amino acids: CASSGSGSGHSDTQYF. As DNA, the CDR3 is TGTGCCAGCAGCGGTAGCGGGTCCGGGCATTCGGATACGCAGTATTTT.